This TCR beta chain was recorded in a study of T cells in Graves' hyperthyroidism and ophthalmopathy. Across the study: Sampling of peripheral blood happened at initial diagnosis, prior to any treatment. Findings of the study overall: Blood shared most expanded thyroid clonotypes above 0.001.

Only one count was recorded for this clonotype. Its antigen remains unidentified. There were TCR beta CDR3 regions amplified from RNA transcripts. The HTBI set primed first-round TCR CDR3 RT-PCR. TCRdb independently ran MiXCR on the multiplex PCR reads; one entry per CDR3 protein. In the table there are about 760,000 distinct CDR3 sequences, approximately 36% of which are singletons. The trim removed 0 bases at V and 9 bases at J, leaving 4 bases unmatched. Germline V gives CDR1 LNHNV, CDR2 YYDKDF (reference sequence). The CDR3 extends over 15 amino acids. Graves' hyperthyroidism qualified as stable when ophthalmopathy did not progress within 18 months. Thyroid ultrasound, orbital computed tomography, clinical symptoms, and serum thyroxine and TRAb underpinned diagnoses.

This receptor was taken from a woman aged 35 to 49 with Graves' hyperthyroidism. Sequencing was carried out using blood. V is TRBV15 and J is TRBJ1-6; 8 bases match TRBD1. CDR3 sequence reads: CATSRDPGGSSPLHF. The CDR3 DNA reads TGTGCCACCAGCAGAGATCCAGGGGGCAGTTCACCCCTCCACTTT. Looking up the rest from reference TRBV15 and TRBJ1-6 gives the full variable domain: DAMVIQNPRYQVTQFGKPVTLSCSQTLNHNVMYWYQQKSSQAPKLLFHYYDKDFNNEADTPDNFQSRRPNTSFCFLDIRSPGLGDTAMYLCATSRDPGGSSPLHFGNGTRLTVT.